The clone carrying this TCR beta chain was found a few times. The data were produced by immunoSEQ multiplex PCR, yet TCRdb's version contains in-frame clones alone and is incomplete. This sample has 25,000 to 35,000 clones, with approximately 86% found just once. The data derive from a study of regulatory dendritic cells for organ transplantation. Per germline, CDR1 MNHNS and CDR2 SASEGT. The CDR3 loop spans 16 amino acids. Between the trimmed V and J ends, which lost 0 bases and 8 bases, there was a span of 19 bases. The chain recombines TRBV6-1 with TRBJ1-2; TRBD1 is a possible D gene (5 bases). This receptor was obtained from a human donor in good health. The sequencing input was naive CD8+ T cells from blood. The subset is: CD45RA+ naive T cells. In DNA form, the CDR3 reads TGTGCCAGCAGTGAAGCGCTTCCGGGACTCCCGCGAGGCTACACCTTC. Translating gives CASSEALPGLPRGYTF.